This TCR beta chain appears in the sequencing data of a study of blood T cell repertoires in COVID-19. J gave up 0 bases and V 7 bases, and 9 bases lay outside the gene matches. The CDR3 runs to 17 residues. CDR1 is LGHNA and CDR2 is YNFKEQ in the germline V gene. A single count supports this clone. Produced via immunoSEQ multiplex PCR; TCRdb's table is partial and in-frame only. The table shows 70,000 to 100,000 clones, with roughly 90% occurring only once. Sequencing was performed on peripheral blood. The chain couples TRBV4-2 to TRBJ1-4; 9 nucleotides align to TRBD1. This sequence was found in a man older than 75 with active or convalescent COVID-19. CDR3: CASTRSGTGSTNEKLFF. The CDR3 DNA follows: TGTGCCAGCACCCGCTCCGGGACAGGGTCAACTAATGAAAAACTGTTTTTT.